These T cell receptor beta chains were read from a single sample in a study of blood T cell repertoires in COVID-19. The method was immunoSEQ multiplex PCR; TCRdb's version includes in-frame clones alone and lacks a portion of them. The table records fewer than 500,000 clones, 87% of them present only once. The sample taken for sequencing was PBMCs or T cells enriched from blood (not recorded which). The source of these receptors is a young woman who had recovered from COVID-19. Both conserved end residues are part of each CDR3. The order of the fields is D gene, J gene, clone size, V gene, CDR3 DNA, CDR3 protein. The D gene is left open where the match is weak. Not every row has a clone size; where given, it reads once, few, many or a size class.

d_call: .
j_call: TRBJ1-1
clone_size: .
v_call: TRBV5-4
cdr3_nt: TGTGCCAGCAGCTTTATGGGGCTGAACACTGAAGCTTTCTTT
cdr3_aa: CASSFMGLNTEAFF

d_call: TRBD1
j_call: TRBJ2-1
clone_size: few
v_call: TRBV2
cdr3_nt: TGTGCCAGCAGCGATTTCCGGGACAGGGGGCTGAATGAGCAGTTCTTC
cdr3_aa: CASSDFRDRGLNEQFF

d_call: TRBD2
j_call: TRBJ2-7
clone_size: once
v_call: TRBV11-2
cdr3_nt: TGTGCCAGCAGCTTAAGGCCTAGCGGGGGCTACGAGCAGTACTTC
cdr3_aa: CASSLRPSGGYEQYF

d_call: .
j_call: TRBJ1-4
clone_size: .
v_call: TRBV30
cdr3_nt: TGTGCCTGGAGCCGGGGGGGAGCTAATGAAAAACTGTTTTTT
cdr3_aa: CAWSRGGANEKLFF

d_call: .
j_call: TRBJ2-1
clone_size: .
v_call: TRBV5-7
cdr3_nt: TGTGCCAGCAGCTTGGACCGGGGGTCAAGTGAGCAGTTCTTC
cdr3_aa: CASSLDRGSSEQFF

d_call: TRBD2
j_call: TRBJ2-3
clone_size: .
v_call: TRBV7-2
cdr3_nt: TGTGCCAGCAGCTTAGTTAGCGGGGGGTCTATGGATACGCAGTATTTT
cdr3_aa: CASSLVSGGSMDTQYF

d_call: .
j_call: TRBJ2-2
clone_size: .
v_call: TRBV6-4
cdr3_nt: TGTGCCAGCAGTGAGACAGGGAACACCGGGGAGCTGTTTTTT
cdr3_aa: CASSETGNTGELFF

d_call: .
j_call: TRBJ1-1
clone_size: .
v_call: TRBV10-3
cdr3_nt: TGTGCCATCAGTAATACACAGGGTAGTTCTGAAGCTTTCTTT
cdr3_aa: CAISNTQGSSEAFF

d_call: .
j_call: TRBJ1-1
clone_size: .
v_call: TRBV6-5
cdr3_nt: TGTGCCAGCAGGGGGGGGAAGAACACTGAAGCTTTCTTT
cdr3_aa: CASRGGKNTEAFF

d_call: TRBD1
j_call: TRBJ2-7
clone_size: .
v_call: TRBV30
cdr3_nt: TGTGCCTGGACCCACGGGGGACAGGGCTACGAGCAGTACTTC
cdr3_aa: CAWTHGGQGYEQYF

d_call: TRBD1
j_call: TRBJ2-1
clone_size: .
v_call: TRBV9
cdr3_nt: TGTGCCAGCAGCAGGGGGCCAACCTACAATGAGCAGTTCTTC
cdr3_aa: CASSRGPTYNEQFF

d_call: .
j_call: TRBJ2-7
clone_size: .
v_call: TRBV27
cdr3_nt: TGTGCCAGCAGTTTATCGAACAGGGTAGTTTCCTACGAGCAGTACTTC
cdr3_aa: CASSLSNRVVSYEQYF

d_call: TRBD2
j_call: TRBJ2-3
clone_size: .
v_call: TRBV7-2
cdr3_nt: TGTGCCAGCAGCCCCGACGGGGGGGCCTATACGCAGTATTTT
cdr3_aa: CASSPDGGAYTQYF

d_call: .
j_call: TRBJ1-2
clone_size: .
v_call: TRBV3-1/TRBV3-2
cdr3_nt: TGTGCCAGCAGCGCCAGGGGTAGGTATGGCTACACCTTC
cdr3_aa: CASSARGRYGYTF

d_call: .
j_call: TRBJ2-7
clone_size: .
v_call: TRBV7-7
cdr3_nt: TGTGCCAGCAGCCAAGGGACTTCCTACGAGCAGTACTTC
cdr3_aa: CASSQGTSYEQYF

d_call: .
j_call: TRBJ1-2
clone_size: .
v_call: TRBV9
cdr3_nt: TGTGCCAGCAGCGTAGGAGCAGGGCTTATTAACTATGGCTACACCTTC
cdr3_aa: CASSVGAGLINYGYTF